This TCR beta chain emerged from a study of T-cell memory formation after mild COVID-19. TCRdb called the 5' RACE reads again in MiXCR, with one record for every CDR3 protein. This sample has some 290,000 distinct CDR3 sequences, with under 20% found just once. Germline-derived CDR1 and CDR2 are SGHRS and YFSETQ. The CDR3 is 16 amino acids. J gave up 4 bases and V 3 bases, and 7 bases lay outside the gene matches. The sample consisted of PBMCs or a T cell subset sorted from them (not recorded which). The chain combines TRBV5-1 with TRBJ2-2; 9 bases are shared with TRBD1. The sequence was collected from a man in his late teens or twenties who had mild COVID-19 (a few samples of this study predate the infection). Cell type and time point are not known. CDR3 amino acids: CASSSGTGPLTGELFF. CDR3 nucleotide sequence: TGCGCCAGCAGCTCCGGGACAGGGCCGCTCACCGGGGAGCTGTTTTTT.